The clone carrying this T cell receptor beta chain was seen more than once but under ten times. Its target is unknown. Germline CDR1 reads MGHRA; CDR2 reads YSYEKL. This CDR3 is 14 amino acids long. V dropped 4 bases and J dropped 3; count of bases not matched to a gene: 1. This sample is part of a study of T-cell memory formation after mild COVID-19. Study-wide results and limits: The authors left the SARS-CoV-2 specificity of second-wave clones peaking on day 37 unconfirmed.

TCRdb passed the 5' RACE reads through MiXCR, listing each CDR3 protein once. The sample carries some 70,000 distinct CDR3 sequences, 16% recorded once. What was sequenced was PBMCs or a T cell subset sorted from them (not recorded which). The rearrangement links TRBV4-1 to TRBJ2-7; the match to TRBD2 covers 12 bases. This TCR was sampled from an adult woman who had mild COVID-19 (a few samples of this study predate the infection). Cell type and time point are not known. As DNA, the CDR3 is TGCGCCAGCAGCCGGACTAGCGGGGACTACGAGCAGTACTTC. This sequence encodes CASSRTSGDYEQYF.